Following are 32 T cell receptor beta chains from one sample sequenced in a study of blood T cell repertoires in COVID-19. Some clones are missing from TCRdb's copy, which holds only in-frame ones; the method was immunoSEQ multiplex PCR. The sample yields roughly 400,000 clones, about 92% seen once. Source material: PBMCs or T cells enriched from blood (not recorded which). The source is a young man who had recovered from COVID-19.

The chain couples TRBV27 to TRBJ1-2; unclear D gene. Germline CDR1 and CDR2: MNHEY and SMNVEV (reference sequence). V was pared by 5 bases and J by 5 bases, with 18 bases between. The CDR3 is 15 amino acids. The CDR3 DNA reads TGTGCCAGCAGTCCAACTTCGGCGAGCGCGTATGGCTACACCTTC. This encodes CASSPTSASAYGYTF.

The chain has TRBV9 and TRBJ2-2; TRBD2 is a possible D gene (5 bases). Germline lookup yields CDR1 SGDLS and CDR2 YYNGEE. The CDR3 totals 15 residues. The V end was cut by 1 base, the J end by 4 bases, with 11 bases between. The CDR3 loop reads CASSVSGAATGELFF. CDR3 in DNA: TGTGCCAGCAGCGTAAGCGGAGCGGCCACCGGGGAGCTGTTTTTT.

V and J are TRBV6-5 and TRBJ1-5, with 7 bases lining up with TRBD1. V shed 6 bases and J 4 bases; nucleotides not matched to a gene: 9. Germline CDR1 is MNHEY and CDR2 is SVGAGI. The CDR3 extends over 15 amino acids. CDR3 in amino acids: CASSSRTGPNQPQHF. The CDR3 region has the DNA TGTGCCAGCAGCTCCAGGACAGGTCCGAATCAGCCCCAGCATTTT.

This chain links TRBV21-1 with TRBJ1-1; the table's D call of TRBD1 was not tested on the DNA. TRBV21-1 constitutes a pseudogene. The CDR3 is 16 residues long. CDR3 in amino acids: CASSQDRAQQNTEAFF. The CDR3 nucleotides are TGTGCCAGCTCCCAAGACAGGGCTCAGCAGAACACTGAAGCTTTCTTT.

The gene calls are TRBV7-9 and TRBJ1-4; D may be TRBD1 (6 bases). With 5 bases removed from V and 4 bases from J, the gap between germline ends came to 11 bases. From germline, CDR1 is SEHNR and CDR2 FQNEAQ (reference sequence). CDR3 length: 14 amino acids. CDR3 DNA sequence: TGTGCCAGCAGCCCCGGACAGTTTAATGAAAAACTGTTTTTT. It yields the protein CASSPGQFNEKLFF.

This clone was seen just once. The chain carries TRBV19 and TRBJ1-5; D may be TRBD1 (6 bases). Germline V lookup: CDR1 LNHDA, CDR2 SQIVND (reference sequence). The CDR3 covers 15 residues. The V end lost 5 bases, the J end lost 9 bases, and 20 bases lay between the germline ends. The CDR3 loop is CASSSPDRSLWPQHF. DNA of the CDR3: TGTGCCAGTAGTTCGCCAGACAGGAGTCTGTGGCCCCAGCATTTT.

The J gene is TRBJ1-3, the V gene TRBV9; 8 positions match TRBD1. The V gene's germline CDR1 is SGDLS and CDR2 YYNGEE. The CDR3 is made up of 15 amino acids. V dropped 4 bases and J dropped 0; count of bases not matched to a gene: 3. The CDR3 nucleotides read TGTGCCAGCAGCCCTACAGGGGGCTCTGGAAACACCATATATTTT. Encoded protein: CASSPTGGSGNTIYF.

The chain couples TRBV3-1 (or the pseudogene TRBV3-2) to TRBJ1-2; TRBD1 might be the D (6 bases). V lost 3 bases, J lost 4 bases, and 15 bases lay in between. The CDR3 runs 15 residues. CDR1 LGHDT and CDR2 YNNKEL come from the germline V gene (reference sequence). The DNA for the CDR3 is TGTGCCAGCAGCCACGAAGCGGGACACCTCTATGGCTACACCTTC. Translation: CASSHEAGHLYGYTF.

The chain uses TRBV28 and TRBJ2-1; 7 bases agree with TRBD2. In germline, CDR1 is MDHEN, CDR2 SYDVKM. The CDR3 is 14 residues long. Losses at the gene ends were 2 bases for V and 3 bases for J; bases not matched to a gene: 1. CDR3 bases: TGTGCCAGCAGTTTAGCGGGGGTCTACAATGAGCAGTTCTTC. This codes for CASSLAGVYNEQFF.

This chain uses TRBV4-1 with TRBJ1-2; tentatively, D is TRBD1 (5 bases). V shed 1 base and J shed 3 bases, with 9 bases lying between them. The germline V gene encodes CDR1 MGHRA and CDR2 YSYEKL. This CDR3 is built from 14 residues. The CDR3 DNA sequence: TGCGCCAGCAGCCAAGGTCCGGGGGACTATGGCTACACCTTC. Translating gives CASSQGPGDYGYTF.

This clone has just one count. The V gene is TRBV28, the J gene TRBJ1-5, with 10 bases fitting TRBD1. Germline loops: CDR1 MDHEN, CDR2 SYDVKM. The CDR3 extends over 20 amino acids. Losses at the gene ends were 5 bases for V and 2 bases for J; bases not matched to a gene: 18. CDR3 nucleotides: TGTGCCAGCAGTCCCCCCCTTGGGACAGGGGAAACGGTGGGCAATCAGCCCCAGCATTTT. Protein: CASSPPLGTGETVGNQPQHF.

This clone showed up just a few times. The genes are TRBV2 and TRBJ1-2; the D gene is possibly TRBD1 (6 bases). The germline CDR1 and CDR2 sequences are SNHLY and FYNNEI. V lost 2 bases and J lost 5, with 12 bases in between. This CDR3 has 14 residues. The CDR3 nucleotides read TGTGCCAGCAGTGAACGCACAGGGTTGTATGGCTACACCTTC. It yields the protein CASSERTGLYGYTF.

The chain couples TRBV7-8 to TRBJ1-2; 9 bases align to TRBD1. CDR1 and CDR2 (germline): SGHVS, FQNEAQ. CDR3 length: 16 residues. The V segment lost 2 bases and the J segment 3 bases; nucleotides outside the gene matches: 7. CDR3 bases: TGTGCCAGCAGCTTAATTCCCGGGACAGGGTACTATGGCTACACCTTC. Amino acids: CASSLIPGTGYYGYTF.

The CDR3 DNA sequence: TGTGCCTGGGACAGGGGTGGTACGCAGTATTTT. Encoded protein: CAWDRGGTQYF. This chain links TRBV30 with TRBJ2-3, with 8 bases aligning to TRBD1. V was pared by 5 bases and J by 8 bases, with 3 bases of the junction left unmatched. The CDR3 spans 11 residues. Germline CDR1 reads GTSNPN; CDR2 reads SVGIG (reference sequence).

V and J are TRBV9 and TRBJ1-6, with TRBD1 matching over 8 bases. Trimming removed 0 bases from V and 7 bases from J; junction bases left unmatched: 3. The CDR3 consists of 15 residues. From germline, CDR1 is SGDLS and CDR2 YYNGEE. The DNA of the CDR3 is TGTGCCAGCAGCGTAGTAGGGACAGGCAATTCACCCCTCCACTTT. Translation gives CASSVVGTGNSPLHF.

The J gene is TRBJ1-1, the V gene TRBV9, with D unclear. The length of the CDR3 is 14 residues. The V end lost 4 bases, the J end lost 0 bases, and 10 bases lay between the germline ends. Germline V gene data show CDR1 as SGDLS and CDR2 as YYNGEE. CDR3 DNA: TGTGCCAGCAGCCGATACATACTGAACACTGAAGCTTTCTTT. Amino acids: CASSRYILNTEAFF. The full variable domain, with the rest looked up from reference TRBV9 and TRBJ1-1, is DSGVTQTPKHLITATGQRVTLRCSPRSGDLSVYWYQQSLDQGLQFLIQYYNGEERAKGNILERFSAQQFPDLHSELNLSSLELGDSALYFCASSRYILNTEAFFGQGTRLTVV.

The V gene is TRBV21-1, the J gene TRBJ1-3. TRBV21-1 is noted as a pseudogene. This CDR3 is built from 16 residues. This CDR3 is CASSKLSGGSGNTIYF. The CDR3 DNA reads as TGTGCCAGCAGCAAATTGTCCGGGGGGTCTGGAAACACCATATATTTT.

CDR3 sequence (DNA): TGCGCCAGCAGCCAAGAAGGGCCAGGGAGGAGCTACACCTTC. Its protein is CASSQEGPGRSYTF. The chain recombines TRBV4-1 with TRBJ1-2, with D possibly TRBD1 on 5 matching bases. From germline, CDR1 is MGHRA and CDR2 YSYEKL. This CDR3 spans 14 amino acids. The V gene lost 0 bases and the J gene lost 9 bases, with 14 bases spanning the gap.

The chain links TRBV5-6 to TRBJ1-1, with 10 bases fitting TRBD1. CDR1 and CDR2 from the germline V gene are SGHDT and YYEEEE. V shed 4 bases, J shed 2 bases, and the junction held 11 bases outside the gene matches. The CDR3 runs 17 residues. The CDR3 DNA reads as TGTGCCAGCAGCAGAGGGACAGGGGATGGAAGAAACACTGAAGCTTTCTTT. Protein product: CASSRGTGDGRNTEAFF.

This chain joins TRBV3-1 (or the pseudogene TRBV3-2) and TRBJ1-3; D gene uncertain. The CDR3 contains 15 residues. Between the trimmed V and J ends, which lost 4 bases and 0 bases, there was a span of 10 bases. Germline CDR1 is LGHDT and CDR2 is YNNKEL (reference sequence). CDR3 sequence (DNA): TGTGCCAGCAGCCGGTCGGCGGACTCTGGAAACACCATATATTTT. It translates to CASSRSADSGNTIYF.

The chain employs TRBV27 and TRBJ1-1; D uncertain. V dropped 0 bases and J dropped 3 bases, with 8 bases sitting between them. The CDR3 covers 14 residues. Germline-derived CDR1 and CDR2 are MNHEY and SMNVEV (reference sequence). This chain's CDR3 is CASSLSRAHTEAFF. CDR3 in DNA: TGTGCCAGCAGTTTATCGAGGGCCCACACTGAAGCTTTCTTT.

The chain links TRBV5-1 to TRBJ1-2, with D perhaps TRBD1 (6 bases). The ends were cut back, 4 bases at V and 3 bases at J, with 16 bases in the middle. This CDR3 region has 15 residues. CDR1 is SGHRS and CDR2 is YFSETQ in the germline V gene. CDR3: CASSGQGKVDYGYTF. For the CDR3, the DNA is TGCGCCAGCAGCGGGCAGGGGAAGGTGGACTATGGCTACACCTTC.

The rearrangement joins TRBV10-3 to TRBJ2-5; 8 positions agree with TRBD2. V lost 7 bases, J lost 9 bases, and 43 bases stayed unmatched. This CDR3 has 24 amino acids. Germline loops: CDR1 ENHRY, CDR2 SYGVKD. CDR3 loop: CAIISARAISSADPTWTSSGPQYF. CDR3 bases: TGTGCCATCATTTCCGCCCGAGCCATCTCCTCCGCCGATCCGACTTGGACTAGCAGTGGGCCCCAGTACTTC.

The rearrangement joins TRBV6-5 to TRBJ1-2; D is perhaps TRBD1 (6 bases). Trimming stripped 6 bases from V and 5 bases from J, with 13 bases between. The CDR3 has 13 residues. The germline gives CDR1 MNHEY, CDR2 SVGAGI. The CDR3 is CASRPRQVYGYTF. As DNA, the CDR3 is TGTGCCAGCAGACCCAGACAGGTGTATGGCTACACCTTC.

The chain couples TRBV12-3 or TRBV12-4 to TRBJ1-2; unclear D gene. The V end lost 7 bases, the J end lost 6 bases, and 12 bases lay between the germline ends. The CDR3 extends over 12 amino acids. The CDR3 DNA sequence: TGTGCCAGCACCCAGTCCAAAAATGGCTACACCTTC. Amino acid sequence: CASTQSKNGYTF.

The chain combines TRBV5-1 with TRBJ1-1; 8 bases align to TRBD1. V was pared by 4 bases and J by 2 bases, with 10 bases of the junction left unmatched. The CDR3 extends over 16 amino acids. In germline, CDR1 is SGHRS, CDR2 YFSETQ. CDR3 DNA: TGCGCCAGCAGCCCCGGGACAGGAGGGGCTAACACTGAAGCTTTCTTT. It encodes CASSPGTGGANTEAFF.

The chain is built from TRBV5-4 and TRBJ2-7, with 13 bases matching TRBD2. In germline, CDR1 is SGHNT, CDR2 YYREEE (reference sequence). CDR3 length: 17 amino acids. V lost 4 bases to trimming and J lost 5 bases; unmatched junction nucleotides: 12. CDR3 bases: TGTGCCAGCAGCCCCGGGGGGACTAGCGGGGTGGCCCACGAGCAGTACTTC. This codes for CASSPGGTSGVAHEQYF.

The chain has TRBV2 and TRBJ1-2; 9 bases align to TRBD1. Germline V CDR1 and CDR2: SNHLY, FYNNEI. V lost 3 bases and J lost 14; bases outside the gene matches: 4. The CDR3 sequence is 11 residues long. The CDR3 region is CASSDRQGGTF. CDR3 nucleotide sequence: TGTGCCAGCAGTGACCGACAGGGGGGGACCTTC.

This chain joins TRBV28 and TRBJ1-5; perhaps TRBD1 as D (6 bases). The CDR3 spans 14 residues. Per the germline V gene, CDR1 is MDHEN and CDR2 is SYDVKM. V dropped 2 bases and J dropped 6 bases, with 11 bases sitting between them. CDR3 DNA: TGTGCCAGCAGTTTAGCAGGGGCCGGTCAGCCCCAGCATTTT. This sequence encodes CASSLAGAGQPQHF.

The chain has TRBV6-5 and TRBJ1-4, with D possibly TRBD1 on 5 matching bases. Germline loops: CDR1 MNHEY, CDR2 SVGAGI. Between the trimmed V and J ends, which lost 0 bases and 7 bases, there was a span of 6 bases. The CDR3 spans 13 residues. The CDR3 loop is CASSYSGGEKLFF. The DNA for the CDR3 is TGTGCCAGCAGTTACTCGGGGGGTGAAAAACTGTTTTTT.

This rearrangement joins TRBV2 to TRBJ1-1; no definite D call. The germline V gene has CDR1 SNHLY and CDR2 FYNNEI. Trimming stripped 7 bases from V and 0 bases from J, with 9 bases between. CDR3 length equals 13 residues. The DNA of the CDR3 is TGTGCCAGCACTGGGAGCATGAACACTGAAGCTTTCTTT. It translates to CASTGSMNTEAFF.

The CDR3 sequence: CASNQREGLEQYF. CDR3 DNA: TGTGCCAGTAATCAGCGGGAGGGGTTGGAGCAGTACTTC. This chain uses TRBV19 with TRBJ2-7, with 10 bases aligning to TRBD2. Trimming cost V 7 bases and J 7 bases; bases outside gene matches: 7. Germline-derived CDR1 and CDR2 are LNHDA and SQIVND (reference sequence). This CDR3 has 13 amino acids.